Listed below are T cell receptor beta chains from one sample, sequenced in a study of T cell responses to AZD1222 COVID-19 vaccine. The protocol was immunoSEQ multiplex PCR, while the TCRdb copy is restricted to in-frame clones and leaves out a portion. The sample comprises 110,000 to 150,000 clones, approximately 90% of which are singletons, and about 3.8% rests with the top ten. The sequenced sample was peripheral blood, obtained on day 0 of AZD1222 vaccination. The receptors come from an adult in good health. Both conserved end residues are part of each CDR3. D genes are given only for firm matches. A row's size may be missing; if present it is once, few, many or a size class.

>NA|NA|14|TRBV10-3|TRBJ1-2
CAISDSRAGYGYTF
TGTGCCATCAGTGATTCGCGGGCCGGATATGGCTACACCTTC
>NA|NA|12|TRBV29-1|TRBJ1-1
CSVSGSNTEAFF
TGCAGCGTTAGCGGGTCCAACACTGAAGCTTTCTTT
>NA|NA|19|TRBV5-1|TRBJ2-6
CASSLRSQGMLAGANVLTF
TGCGCCAGCAGCTTGCGGTCGCAGGGTATGCTGGCTGGGGCCAACGTCCTGACTTTC
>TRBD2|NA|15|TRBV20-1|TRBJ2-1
CSASGGRAYYPEQFF
TGCAGTGCTAGTGGGGGGAGGGCCTATTACCCTGAGCAGTTCTTC
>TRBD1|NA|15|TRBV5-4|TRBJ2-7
CASSHRQGEGYEQYF
TGTGCCAGCAGCCACCGACAGGGGGAGGGTTACGAGCAGTACTTC
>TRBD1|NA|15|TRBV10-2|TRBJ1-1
CATRGQGRENTEAFF
TGCGCCACCCGAGGACAGGGGAGGGAGAACACTGAAGCTTTCTTT
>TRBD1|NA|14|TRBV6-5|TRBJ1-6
CASSPGTANSPLHF
TGTGCCAGCAGTCCCGGGACAGCTAATTCACCCCTCCACTTT
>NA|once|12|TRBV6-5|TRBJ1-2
CASVGANYGYTF
TGTGCCAGCGTCGGCGCTAACTATGGCTACACCTTC
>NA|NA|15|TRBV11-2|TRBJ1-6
CASSLIPWRNSPLHF
TGTGCCAGCAGCTTAATACCCTGGAGGAATTCACCCCTCCACTTT
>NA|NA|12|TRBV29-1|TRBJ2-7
CSVLLEGLEQYF
TGCAGCGTCCTATTGGAGGGGCTCGAGCAGTACTTC
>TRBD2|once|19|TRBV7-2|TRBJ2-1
CASSLRLAGGPVRYNEQFF
TGTGCCAGCAGCTTAAGACTAGCGGGAGGCCCCGTCCGCTACAATGAGCAGTTCTTC
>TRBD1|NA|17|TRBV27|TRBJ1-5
CASSLWGTGGNNQPQHF
TGTGCCAGCAGTTTATGGGGGACAGGGGGTAATAATCAGCCCCAGCATTTT
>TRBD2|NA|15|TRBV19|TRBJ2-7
CASSIPGRGTYEQYF
TGTGCCAGTAGTATACCAGGGAGGGGTACCTACGAGCAGTACTTC
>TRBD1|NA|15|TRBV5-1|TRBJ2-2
CASSFIQGGTGELFF
TGCGCCAGCAGCTTCATACAGGGGGGCACCGGGGAGCTGTTTTTT
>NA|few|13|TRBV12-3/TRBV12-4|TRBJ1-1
CASSLGQSRQAFF
TGTGCCAGCAGTTTAGGGCAGAGTCGTCAAGCTTTCTTT
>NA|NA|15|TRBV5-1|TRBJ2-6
CASSPRVSGANVLTF
TGCGCCAGCAGCCCCAGGGTCTCTGGGGCCAACGTCCTGACTTTC
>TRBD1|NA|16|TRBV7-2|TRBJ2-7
CASSLYSGQGGYEQYF
TGTGCCAGCAGCTTATACTCGGGACAGGGAGGCTACGAGCAGTACTTC
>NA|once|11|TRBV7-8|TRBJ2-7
CASSPGYEQYF
TGTGCCAGCAGCCCAGGCTACGAGCAGTACTTC
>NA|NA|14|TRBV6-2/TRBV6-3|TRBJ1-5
CASSYSLENQPQHF
TGTGCCAGCAGTTACTCGCTGGAGAATCAGCCCCAGCATTTT
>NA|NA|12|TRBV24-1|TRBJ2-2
CATSRGTGELFF
TGTGCCACCAGCAGGGGTACCGGGGAGCTGTTTTTT
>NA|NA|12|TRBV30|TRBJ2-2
CACKEGRGELFF
TGTGCCTGTAAGGAGGGCCGGGGGGAGCTGTTTTTT
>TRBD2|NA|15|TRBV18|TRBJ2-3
CASSPPLAGTDTQYF
TGTGCCAGCTCACCACCGCTAGCGGGGACAGATACGCAGTATTTT
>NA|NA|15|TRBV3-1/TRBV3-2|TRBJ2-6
CASSLRDSGANVLTF
TGTGCCAGCAGCTTAAGAGACTCTGGGGCCAACGTCCTGACTTTC
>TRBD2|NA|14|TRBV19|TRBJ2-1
CASAQEREMTEQFF
TGTGCCAGTGCCCAGGAGCGGGAGATGACTGAGCAGTTCTTC
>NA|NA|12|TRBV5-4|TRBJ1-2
CASGPTGRGYTF
TGTGCCAGCGGGCCCACGGGCAGGGGCTACACCTTC
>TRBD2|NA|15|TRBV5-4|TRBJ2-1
CASSLRTSGYNEQFF
TGTGCCAGCAGCTTGCGGACTAGCGGCTACAATGAGCAGTTCTTC
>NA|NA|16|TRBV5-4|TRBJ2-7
CASSLDKGGSSYEQYF
TGTGCCAGCAGCTTGGATAAAGGGGGTAGCTCCTACGAGCAGTACTTC
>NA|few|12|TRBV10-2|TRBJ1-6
CASRDTGSPLHF
TGCGCCAGCAGAGATACAGGCTCACCCCTCCACTTT
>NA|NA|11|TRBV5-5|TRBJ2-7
CASSLNYEQYF
TGTGCCAGCAGCTTGAACTACGAGCAGTACTTC
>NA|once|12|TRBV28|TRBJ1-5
CASSFYEPPQHF
TGTGCCAGCAGTTTTTATGAACCGCCCCAGCATTTT
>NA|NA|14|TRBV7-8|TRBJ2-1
CASSLGYGRNEQFF
TGTGCCAGCAGCTTAGGGTACGGGAGAAATGAGCAGTTCTTC
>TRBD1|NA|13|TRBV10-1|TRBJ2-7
CASSRDREDEQYF
TGCGCCAGCAGTCGGGACAGGGAGGACGAGCAGTACTTC
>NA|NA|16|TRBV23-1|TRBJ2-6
CASSRQRTWGANVLTF
TGCGCCAGCAGTCGTCAAAGGACATGGGGGGCCAACGTCCTGACTTTC
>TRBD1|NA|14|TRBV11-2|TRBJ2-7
CASSGTGTGHEQYF
TGTGCCAGCAGCGGCACCGGGACAGGCCACGAGCAGTACTTC
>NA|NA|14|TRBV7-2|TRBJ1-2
CASSRDSSSYGYTF
TGTGCCAGCAGCAGGGACTCATCCAGCTATGGCTACACCTTC
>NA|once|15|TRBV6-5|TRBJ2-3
CASSYPGGGTDTQYF
TGTGCCAGCAGTTACCCCGGGGGCGGCACAGATACGCAGTATTTT
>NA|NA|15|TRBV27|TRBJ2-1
CASSFGPSSYNEQFF
TGTGCCAGCAGTTTTGGCCCTAGCTCCTACAATGAGCAGTTCTTC
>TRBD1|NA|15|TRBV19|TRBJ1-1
CASSTDRTEPLRAFF
TGTGCCAGTAGTACGGACAGGACTGAACCCCTTAGGGCTTTCTTT
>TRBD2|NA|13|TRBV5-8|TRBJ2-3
CASGLAGTDTQYF
TGTGCCAGCGGACTAGCGGGCACAGATACGCAGTATTTT
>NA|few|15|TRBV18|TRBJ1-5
CASSPSAGGNQPQHF
TGTGCCAGCTCACCGTCTGCAGGAGGCAATCAGCCCCAGCATTTT
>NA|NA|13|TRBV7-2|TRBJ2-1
CASSLGTSNEQFF
TGTGCCAGCAGCTTAGGCACTAGCAATGAGCAGTTCTTC
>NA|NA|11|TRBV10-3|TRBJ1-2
CAIRERDGYTF
TGTGCCATCAGGGAGAGAGATGGCTACACCTTC
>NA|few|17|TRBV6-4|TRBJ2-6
CASRPRDGDSGANVLTF
TGTGCCAGCAGGCCCCGGGACGGTGACTCTGGGGCCAACGTCCTGACTTTC
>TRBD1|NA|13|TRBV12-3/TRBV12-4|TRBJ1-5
CASHRGAGQPQHF
TGTGCCAGCCACAGGGGAGCAGGTCAGCCCCAGCATTTT
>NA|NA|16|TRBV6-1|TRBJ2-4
CASSAGQILAKNIQYF
TGTGCCAGCAGTGCTGGACAGATTCTAGCCAAAAACATTCAGTACTTC
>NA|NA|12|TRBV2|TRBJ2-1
CASMAGSNEQFF
TGTGCCAGCATGGCGGGCTCCAATGAGCAGTTCTTC
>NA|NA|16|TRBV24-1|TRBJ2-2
CATGSPFLTNTGELFF
TGTGCCACCGGCAGTCCCTTTCTTACGAACACCGGGGAGCTGTTTTTT
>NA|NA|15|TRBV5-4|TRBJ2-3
CASSRATSSTDTQYF
TGTGCCAGCAGCCGGGCCACTAGCTCTACAGATACGCAGTATTTT
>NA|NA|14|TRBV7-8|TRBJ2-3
CASSLGPGLDTQYF
TGTGCCAGCAGCTTAGGACCGGGCCTAGATACGCAGTATTTT
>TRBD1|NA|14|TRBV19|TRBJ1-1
CASRGAGGFTEAFF
TGTGCCAGTCGGGGAGCAGGGGGGTTCACTGAAGCTTTCTTT
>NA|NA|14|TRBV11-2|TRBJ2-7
CASSLGTAAYEQYF
TGTGCCAGCAGCTTAGGGACAGCTGCCTACGAGCAGTACTTC
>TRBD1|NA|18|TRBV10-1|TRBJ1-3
CASSEARTGIISGNTIYF
TGCGCCAGCAGTGAAGCAAGGACAGGGATAATCTCTGGAAACACCATATATTTT
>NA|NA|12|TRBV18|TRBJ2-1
CASSPFVNEQFF
TGTGCCAGCTCACCATTTGTCAATGAGCAGTTCTTC
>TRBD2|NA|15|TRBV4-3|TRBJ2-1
CASSQRLAGIDEQFF
TGCGCCAGCAGCCAACGACTAGCGGGAATCGATGAGCAGTTCTTC
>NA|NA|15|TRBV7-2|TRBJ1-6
CASSLETGSNSPLHF
TGTGCCAGCAGCTTAGAAACGGGTAGTAATTCACCCCTCCACTTT
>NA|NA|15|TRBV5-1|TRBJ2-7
CASSASVGFGYEQYF
TGCGCCAGCAGCGCCTCGGTGGGGTTCGGGTACGAGCAGTACTTC
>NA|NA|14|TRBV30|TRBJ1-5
CAWSPPGGNQPQHF
TGTGCCTGGAGTCCCCCCGGGGGCAATCAGCCCCAGCATTTT
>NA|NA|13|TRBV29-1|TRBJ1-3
CSVDPGTGNTIYF
TGCAGCGTCGACCCGGGGACTGGAAACACCATATATTTT
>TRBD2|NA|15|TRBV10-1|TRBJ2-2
CASSLTSGNTGELFF
TGCGCCAGCAGTTTGACTAGCGGGAACACCGGGGAGCTGTTTTTT
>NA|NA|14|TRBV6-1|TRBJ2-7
CASSEQRLSYEQYF
TGTGCCAGCAGTGAACAACGTCTGAGTTACGAGCAGTACTTC